This T cell receptor beta chain was sequenced for a study of T cells in Graves' hyperthyroidism and ophthalmopathy (dated by TCRdb to between 2018 and 2020). Regarding the complete study: A discovery cohort of fewer than 110 patients, about 43 with Graves' ophthalmopathy and 55 to 60 with stable Graves' hyperthyroidism, was used to find distinguishing TCR V-J signatures. Once sampling was done, hyperthyroidism patients were given methimazole at a starting dose of 30 mg daily, whereas ophthalmopathy patients were given high-dose intravenous methylprednisolone. The paper describes TCR Vbeta CDR3 sequencing of about 140 peripheral blood samples, made up of 43 ophthalmopathy patients, 70 to 75 hyperthyroidism patients and 17 progressor patients. Thyroid tissue and blood T-cell repertoires from six Graves' hyperthyroidism patients were also compared in the study. The approximately 90 discovery patients were divided at random into training and test sets in a 7:3 ratio. Whether ophthalmopathy could be predicted prospectively was tested in an independent validation cohort made up of under 20 hyperthyroidism patients plus 17 patients who later progressed to ophthalmopathy. Findings and caveats that apply to the study as a whole: Blood samples also contained most of the expanded thyroid clonotypes (frequency above 0.001), which suggests that blood repertoires may reflect thyroid immune responses. During validation, the model predicted progression to ophthalmopathy a median of about 6.3 months ahead of onset, with around 71% sensitivity and around 72% specificity. No statistical method was used to set the sample size in advance, and investigators knew the group allocation. A model built on a 13 V-J signature distinguished ophthalmopathy from stable hyperthyroidism, reaching around 88% sensitivity and under 84% specificity in cross-validation and 80%/75% in testing.

From its cysteine to its phenylalanine, the CDR3 spans 14 amino acids. Kept here is only the CDR3 DNA, which spans 42 bases and is read in frame from base 1. Based on the germline V gene, the CDR1 and CDR2 sequences are SGHDN and FVKESK. The TCR beta CDR3 regions were amplified from the RNA transcripts. The first round of RT-PCR for the TCR CDR3 was performed with the HTBI primer set and the Qiagen OneStep RT-PCR kit. Libraries were constructed in a second round of multiplex PCR, after which size selection and purification were performed. Libraries were sequenced paired-end with 100 bp reads on an Illumina HiSeq2000. The published analysis was carried out like this. Raw data were processed with SOAPnuke, discarding reads with adapters, uncalled bases, mean Phred below 15, or no exact constant-primer or identifier match. High-quality paired reads were merged using COPE v1.2.5, and each unique nucleotide sequence was defined as a clonotype. Clonotypes were aligned to IMGT TRBV, TRBD and TRBJ reference segments using MiTCR v1.1. The analysis was restricted to V-J combinations with a frequency above 0.0001, which together covered 99.2% of the repertoires. A TCS score was defined as the ratio between F50 (clonal expansion) and ExV (chaos), using BLOSUM62-based TCRdist between CDR3 peptides within each V-J. Welch's t-statistics and random forest reduced just over 500 V-J features to 10 to 15, which were used in a naive Bayes classifier (R e1071). The Morisita-Horn index was used to measure how similar the thyroid and blood repertoires were. TCRdb took the public reads, trimmed them with fastp at Q25, ran MiXCR for clone calling and kept in-frame beta chains. Entries that share a CDR3 protein sequence are merged under the most common genes and DNA. The V and J calls and clone size are TCRdb's, not the authors'. This sample gives 540,000 or so distinct CDR3 sequences in total; about half of them show up just once. The ten biggest clones cover under 20% of the sample.

Exclusion was applied to patients with uncontrolled infections, other autoimmune diseases, pregnancy or lactation. Diagnoses were established on the basis of clinical symptoms, serum thyroxine and TRAb, thyroid ultrasound, and orbital computed tomography. Total RNA was extracted using Trizol reagent, and RNA quality was assessed on an Agilent 2100 Bioanalyzer. A remark on this clonotype: What this receptor recognizes is not known. No much larger clonotype is one base removed from it; base qualities were not supplied.

This sequence was found in an adult woman with Graves' disease, either hyperthyroidism or ophthalmopathy (not recorded which). Sequenced: peripheral blood or thyroid tissue (not recorded which). The receptor chain draws on TRBV14 and TRBJ1-2; the D gene assignment is ambiguous. The CDR3 reads CARVAQADTNGYTF. The DNA is TGTGCTAGAGTGGCGCAGGCCGATACTAATGGCTACACCTTC.